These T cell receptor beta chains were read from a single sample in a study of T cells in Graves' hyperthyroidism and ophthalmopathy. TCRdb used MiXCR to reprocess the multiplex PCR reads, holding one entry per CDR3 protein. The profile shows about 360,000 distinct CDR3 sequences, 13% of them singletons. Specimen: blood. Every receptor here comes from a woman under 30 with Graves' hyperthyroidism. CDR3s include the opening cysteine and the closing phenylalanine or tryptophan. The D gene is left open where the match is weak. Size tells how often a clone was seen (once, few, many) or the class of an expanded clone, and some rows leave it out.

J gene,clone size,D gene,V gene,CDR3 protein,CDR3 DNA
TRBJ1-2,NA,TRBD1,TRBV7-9,CASSPLQGGLYGYTF,TGTGCCAGCAGCCCGCTCCAGGGGGGTCTCTATGGCTACACCTTC
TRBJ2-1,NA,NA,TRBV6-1,CASSEVPTEYNEQFF,TGTGCCAGCAGTGAGGTACCGACAGAATACAATGAGCAGTTCTTC
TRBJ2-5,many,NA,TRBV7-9,CASSSQERETQYF,TGTGCCAGCAGCTCCCAGGAGAGGGAGACCCAGTACTTC
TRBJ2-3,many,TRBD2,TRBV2,CASSFRGLAGGRDTQYF,TGTGCCAGCAGCTTCAGAGGACTAGCGGGAGGGCGAGATACGCAGTATTTT
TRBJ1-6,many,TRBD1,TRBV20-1,CSARETGSSPLHF,TGCAGTGCTAGAGAGACAGGGAGTTCACCCCTCCACTTT
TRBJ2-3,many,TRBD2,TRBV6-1,CASSPFPTSGRDTDTQYF,TGTGCCAGCAGTCCCTTCCCCACTAGCGGGAGGGACACAGATACGCAGTATTTT
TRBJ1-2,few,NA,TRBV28,CASSSQAIYGYTF,TGTGCCAGCAGTTCGCAGGCTATCTATGGCTACACCTTC
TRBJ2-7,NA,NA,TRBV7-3,CASSLLGRGSEQYF,TGTGCCAGCAGCTTACTGGGCAGGGGATCCGAGCAGTACTTC
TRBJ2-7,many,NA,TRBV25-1,CASSERGTGSYEQYF,TGTGCCAGCAGTGAACGGGGAACGGGAAGCTACGAGCAGTACTTC
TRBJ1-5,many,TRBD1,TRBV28,CASSSQGARQPQHF,TGTGCCAGCAGTTCGCAGGGGGCGCGACAGCCCCAGCATTTT
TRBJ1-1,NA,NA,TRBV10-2,CASGTGVMNTEAFF,TGCGCCAGCGGAACAGGAGTAATGAACACTGAAGCTTTCTTT
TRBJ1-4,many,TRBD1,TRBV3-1,CASSFLGTGVEKLFF,TGTGCCAGCAGCTTCCTCGGGACAGGGGTGGAAAAACTGTTTTTT
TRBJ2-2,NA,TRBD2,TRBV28,CASSSFGSGGLIGLNTGELFF,TGTGCCAGCAGTTCTTTCGGGTCGGGGGGGCTAATTGGCCTAAACACCGGGGAGCTGTTTTTT
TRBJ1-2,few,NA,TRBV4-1,CASSPNSGRRNYGYTF,TGCGCCAGCAGTCCGAATTCGGGCAGGAGAAACTATGGCTACACCTTC
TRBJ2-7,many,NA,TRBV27,CASRAGAGGEQYF,TGTGCCAGCAGGGCCGGGGCTGGGGGAGAGCAGTACTTC
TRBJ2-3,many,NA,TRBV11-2,CASSLVTTTDTQYF,TGTGCCAGCAGCTTAGTGACTACCACAGATACGCAGTATTTT
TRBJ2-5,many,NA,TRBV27,CASSLSAVGTQYF,TGTGCCAGCAGTTTATCCGCTGTTGGGACCCAGTACTTC
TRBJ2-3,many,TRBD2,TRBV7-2,CASSPEVLAERDTQYF,TGTGCCAGCAGTCCCGAGGTCCTAGCGGAGCGAGATACGCAGTATTTT
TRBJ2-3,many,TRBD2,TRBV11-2,CASSFLLAGEVDTQYF,TGTGCCAGCAGCTTCCTTCTAGCGGGGGAGGTGGATACGCAGTATTTT
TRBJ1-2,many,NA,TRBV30,CAWRGGAGDYGYTF,TGTGCCTGGAGGGGGGGCGCAGGGGACTATGGCTACACCTTC
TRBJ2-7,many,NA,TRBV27,CASSSIASGVNEQYF,TGTGCCAGCAGTTCTATAGCCTCGGGGGTCAACGAGCAGTACTTC
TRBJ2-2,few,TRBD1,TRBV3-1,CASSLHSGQGKTGELFF,TGTGCCAGCAGCCTTCACTCCGGACAGGGAAAAACCGGGGAGCTGTTTTTT
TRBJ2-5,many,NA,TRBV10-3,CANSRGGGYQETQYF,TGTGCCAACTCACGGGGCGGAGGGTATCAAGAGACCCAGTACTTC
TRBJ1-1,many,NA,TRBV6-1,CASGGRRNTEAFF,TGTGCCAGCGGGGGACGGAGGAACACTGAAGCTTTCTTT
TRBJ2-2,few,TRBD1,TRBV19,CASQGDTSNTGELFF,TGTGCCAGCCAGGGGGACACTTCGAACACCGGGGAGCTGTTTTTT
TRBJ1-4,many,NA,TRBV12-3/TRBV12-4,CASLRGTLATNEKLFF,TGTGCCAGCCTAAGGGGAACCTTAGCAACTAATGAAAAACTGTTTTTT
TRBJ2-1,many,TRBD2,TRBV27,CASSSIAGGTYNEQFF,TGTGCCAGCAGTTCGATAGCGGGAGGGACATACAATGAGCAGTTCTTC
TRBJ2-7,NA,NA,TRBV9,CASSVQGWEDEQYF,TGTGCCAGCAGCGTACAGGGGTGGGAAGACGAGCAGTACTTC
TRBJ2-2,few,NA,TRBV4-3,CASSQDLSVHTGELFF,TGCGCCAGCAGCCAAGATCTGTCGGTTCACACCGGGGAGCTGTTTTTT
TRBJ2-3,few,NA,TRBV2,CASRREDTQYF,TGTGCCAGCAGGCGGGAAGATACGCAGTATTTT
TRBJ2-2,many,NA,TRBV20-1,CSARVGRGGAGELFF,TGCAGTGCTAGAGTGGGTAGAGGGGGGGCCGGGGAGCTGTTTTTT
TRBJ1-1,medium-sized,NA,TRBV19,CASSLQGNTEAFF,TGTGCCAGCAGTTTACAGGGGAACACTGAAGCTTTCTTT
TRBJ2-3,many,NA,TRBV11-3,CASSFSHTDTQYF,TGTGCCAGCAGCTTCAGCCACACAGATACGCAGTATTTT
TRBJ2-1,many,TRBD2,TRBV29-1,CSVEGSFFRLAGAISYNEQFF,TGCAGCGTTGAAGGTTCTTTTTTTCGGCTAGCGGGGGCAATCTCCTACAATGAGCAGTTCTTC
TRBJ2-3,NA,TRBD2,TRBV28,CASSGTSGGRGDTQYF,TGTGCCAGCAGTGGGACTAGCGGGGGCCGAGGAGATACGCAGTATTTT
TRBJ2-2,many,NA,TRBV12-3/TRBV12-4,CASRSGDLPGELFF,TGTGCCAGCAGATCAGGGGATTTGCCCGGGGAGCTGTTTTTT
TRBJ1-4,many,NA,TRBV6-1,CASSSQGTREKLFF,TGTGCCAGCAGTTCCCAGGGGACCAGGGAAAAACTGTTTTTT
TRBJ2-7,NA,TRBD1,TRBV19,CASSQQGDEQYF,TGTGCCAGTAGTCAACAGGGGGACGAGCAGTACTTC
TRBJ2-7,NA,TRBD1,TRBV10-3,CAISEGQGFYEQYF,TGTGCCATCAGTGAGGGACAGGGGTTCTACGAGCAGTACTTC
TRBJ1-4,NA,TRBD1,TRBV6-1,CASSPQGYEKLFF,TGTGCCAGCAGCCCACAGGGGTATGAAAAACTGTTTTTT
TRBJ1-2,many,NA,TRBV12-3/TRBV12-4,CASLFGGGDYGYTF,TGTGCCAGCCTCTTTGGGGGAGGCGACTATGGCTACACCTTC
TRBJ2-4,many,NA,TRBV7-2,CASSLTSGGVAKNIQYF,TGTGCCAGCAGCTTAACTTCCGGGGGAGTAGCCAAAAACATTCAGTACTTC
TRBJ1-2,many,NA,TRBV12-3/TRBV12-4,CATRGGGGTNYGYTF,TGTGCCACTAGAGGTGGGGGGGGAACTAACTATGGCTACACCTTC
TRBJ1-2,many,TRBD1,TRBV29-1,CSVTRQGYYGYTF,TGCAGCGTTACCCGACAGGGGTACTATGGCTACACCTTC
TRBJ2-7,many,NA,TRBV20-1,CSARVTVYEQYF,TGCAGTGCTAGAGTGACAGTCTACGAGCAGTACTTC
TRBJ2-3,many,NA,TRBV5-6,CASSRGRTQYF,TGTGCCAGCAGCCGGGGTCGAACGCAGTATTTT
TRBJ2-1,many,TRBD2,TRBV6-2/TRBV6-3,CASRPSGIINEQFF,TGTGCCAGCAGACCCAGCGGGATCATAAATGAGCAGTTCTTC
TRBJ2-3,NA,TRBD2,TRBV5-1,CASSLGTSRSTDTQYF,TGCGCCAGCAGCCTCGGGACTAGCCGGAGCACAGATACGCAGTATTTT
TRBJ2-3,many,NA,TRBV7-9,CASSPSRARSRDTQYF,TGTGCCAGCAGCCCTAGCCGGGCTAGGAGTAGAGATACGCAGTATTTT
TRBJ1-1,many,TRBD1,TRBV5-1,CASSSRDRGSPMNTEAFF,TGCGCCAGCAGCTCCCGGGACAGGGGTAGCCCGATGAACACTGAAGCTTTCTTT